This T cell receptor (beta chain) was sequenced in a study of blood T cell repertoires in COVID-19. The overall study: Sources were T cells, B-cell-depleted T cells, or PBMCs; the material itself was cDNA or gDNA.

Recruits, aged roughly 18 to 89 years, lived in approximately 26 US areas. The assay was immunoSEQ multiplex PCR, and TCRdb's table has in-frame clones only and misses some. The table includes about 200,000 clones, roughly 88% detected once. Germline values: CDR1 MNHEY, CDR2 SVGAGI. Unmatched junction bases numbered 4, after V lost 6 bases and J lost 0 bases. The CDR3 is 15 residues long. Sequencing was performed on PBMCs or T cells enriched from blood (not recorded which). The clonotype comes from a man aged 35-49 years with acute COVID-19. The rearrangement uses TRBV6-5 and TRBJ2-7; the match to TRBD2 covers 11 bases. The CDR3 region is CASRGGTSGSYEQYF. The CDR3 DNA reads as TGTGCCAGCAGAGGAGGGACTAGCGGCTCCTACGAGCAGTACTTC.